The present entry profiles one T cell receptor (beta chain) with its context. Its antigen is still unknown. No quality values exist for individual bases; no much larger clone is one base distant. To prepare the library, the immunoSEQ multiplex PCR assay was applied. Entries here come from immuneACCESS through TCRdb and include only in-frame sequences with V and J called. Some clones fail to appear in such tables; in the studies checked, an unresolved V gene covers under half of the shortfall, and the cause of the remainder is unknown. The sample table contains 130,000 or so clones; only one count was recorded for 70% to 90% of them. 2.9% of the sample is held by the ten biggest clonotypes. The data stem from a study of control samples from healthy donors and cancer patients (dated by TCRdb to 2020 to 2022). The germline V gene (reference sequence) supplies CDR1 LNHDA and CDR2 SQIVND. Relative to germline, V is 3 bases shorter and J is 2 bases shorter, with 17 bases between their ends. From the cysteine through the phenylalanine, the CDR3 covers 17 amino acids. Of the read, only the CDR3 DNA is kept; its 51 bases are in frame from base 1.

The sequence derives from a man in his sixties in good health. The rearrangement joined TRBV19 to TRBJ1-5, with the D segment identity uncertain. Sequenced sample: blood. The sequenced DNA: TGTGCCAGTAGTATCCCAATTTCTGGGATCGGCAATCAGCCCCAGCATTTT. Its product reads: CASSIPISGIGNQPQHF.